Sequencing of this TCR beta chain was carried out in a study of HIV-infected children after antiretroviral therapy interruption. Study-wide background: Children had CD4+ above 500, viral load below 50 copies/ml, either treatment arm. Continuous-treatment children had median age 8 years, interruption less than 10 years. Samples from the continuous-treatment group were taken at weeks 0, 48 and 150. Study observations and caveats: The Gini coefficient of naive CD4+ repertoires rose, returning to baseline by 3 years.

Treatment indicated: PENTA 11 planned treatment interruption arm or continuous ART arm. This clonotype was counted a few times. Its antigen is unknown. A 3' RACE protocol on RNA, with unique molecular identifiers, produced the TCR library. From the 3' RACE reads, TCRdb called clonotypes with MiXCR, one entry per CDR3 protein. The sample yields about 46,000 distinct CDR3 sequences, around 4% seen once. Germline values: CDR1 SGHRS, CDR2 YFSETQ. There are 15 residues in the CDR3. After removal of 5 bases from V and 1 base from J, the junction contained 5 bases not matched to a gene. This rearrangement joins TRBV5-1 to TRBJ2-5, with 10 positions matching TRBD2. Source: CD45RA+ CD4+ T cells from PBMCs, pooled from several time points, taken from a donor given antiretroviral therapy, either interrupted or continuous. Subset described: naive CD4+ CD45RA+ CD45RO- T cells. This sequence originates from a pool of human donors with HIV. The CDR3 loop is CASRPLAGAQETQYF. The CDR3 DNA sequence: TGCGCCAGCAGACCTCTAGCGGGGGCCCAAGAGACCCAGTACTTC.